This TCR beta chain is from a study of blood T cell repertoires in COVID-19. In the study overall: COVID-19 samples from acute and convalescent phases originated in the United States, Italy and Spain.

Germline loops: CDR1 MGHRA, CDR2 YSYEKL. The V end lost 0 bases, the J end lost 0 bases, and 13 bases lay between the germline ends. The CDR3 has 17 amino acids. Authors' processing steps: Reference gene primers were amplified, and this amplification served to estimate nucleated cell counts. The data were produced by immunoSEQ multiplex PCR, yet TCRdb's version contains in-frame clones alone and is incomplete. Clone size and V and J calls were adopted from that table, with D and trimming inferred from the DNA. The sample has approximately 150,000 clones, around 79% seen once. V gene TRBV4-1 combines with J gene TRBJ2-3; D is possibly TRBD2 (5 bases). This TCR came from a woman aged 60-75 years with COVID-19, enrolled during active disease. What was sequenced was peripheral blood. The CDR3: CASSQDMASGSTDTQYF. The CDR3 nucleotides are TGCGCCAGCAGCCAAGATATGGCGAGCGGAAGCACAGATACGCAGTATTTT.